This T cell receptor beta chain was sequenced for a study of shared clonotypes between healthy human individuals. Study-wide findings and caveats: Memory subsets had estimated richness that was generally smaller than that of naive subsets.

Clones were read by immunoSEQ multiplex PCR, and TCRdb kept only the in-frame ones, dropping some. The data hold about 2 million clones, with roughly 95% observed a single time. Naive CD8 populations comprised CD45RO-negative cells positively selected for CCR7, excluding terminally differentiated effector memory CD45RA+ cells. This clone was detected a few times. Antigen: not known. Germline loops: CDR1 GTSNPN, CDR2 SVGIG (reference sequence). The V end was cut by 2 bases, the J end by 7 bases, with 12 bases between. CDR3 length: 13 amino acids. This sequence was found in a man between 18 and 29 years old in good health. This chain uses TRBV30 with TRBJ1-5; D is perhaps TRBD1 (5 bases). The sample comprised naive CD8+ T cells sorted from blood. CDR3: CAWSREGRQPQHF. CDR3 bases: TGTGCCTGGAGTAGAGAGGGACGACAGCCCCAGCATTTT.